The T cell receptor beta chain under discussion was sequenced for a study of T cell responses to AZD1222 COVID-19 vaccine. The germline V gene has CDR1 MGHDK and CDR2 SYGVNS. V lost 6 bases to trimming and J lost 1 base, with 12 bases between them. The CDR3 length is 14 residues. This clone was seen a single time. Sequencing was performed with immunoSEQ multiplex PCR; in TCRdb, only in-frame clones are kept and a portion is missing. The table lists approximately 120,000 clones, more than 75% of them singletons. The sequencing here drew on peripheral blood, taken 28 days after the second AZD1222 dose. The chain uses TRBV25-1 and TRBJ1-1, with D unresolved. This sequence originates from an adult who received the AZD1222 COVID-19 vaccine. The CDR3, as DNA: TGTGCCAGCAGAGGCCGGGGTCCGAACACTGAAGCTTTCTTT. Translated: CASRGRGPNTEAFF. Full variable domain (remainder filled in from reference TRBV25-1 and TRBJ1-1): EADIYQTPRYLVIGTGKKITLECSQTMGHDKMYWYQQDPGMELHLIHYSYGVNSTEKGDLSSESTVSRIRTEHFPLTLESARPSHTSQYLCASRGRGPNTEAFFGQGTRLTVV.